Shown below are 9 T cell receptor beta chains from a single sample sequenced in a study of cytomegalovirus exposure and HLA in healthy donors. 13 Jbeta primers and 60 Vbeta primers were used for the PCR. Here immunoSEQ multiplex PCR was the method, and the copy in TCRdb shows in-frame clones only, minus some. The sample holds 140,000 to 150,000 clones. Sequenced: PBMCs. The receptors here all came from a male donor in good health and CMV-seronegative.

The chain has TRBV9 and TRBJ2-3; D remains ambiguous. Germline CDR1 is SGDLS and CDR2 is YYNGEE. The CDR3 extends over 14 amino acids. V lost 4 bases and J lost 2, with 11 bases in between. CDR3 coding DNA: TGTGCCAGCAGCCTTCCCCTAAACACAGATACGCAGTATTTT. This sequence encodes CASSLPLNTDTQYF.

The chain joins TRBV27 to TRBJ1-2; 8 positions agree with TRBD1. This CDR3 is built from 15 residues. CDR1 and CDR2 (germline): MNHEY, SMNVEV (reference sequence). Trimming took 4 bases from V and 4 from J; bases not matched to a gene: 8. The CDR3 spells CASSSGTGIFYGYTF. CDR3 nucleotides: TGTGCCAGCAGTTCAGGGACAGGCATATTCTATGGCTACACCTTC.

This chain links TRBV6-5 with TRBJ2-2, with 8 bases matching TRBD1. This CDR3 region has 14 residues. CDR1 is MNHEY and CDR2 is SVGAGI in the germline V gene. The junction had 2 bases not matched to a gene; V was cut back by 5 bases and J by 3 bases. The CDR3 reads CASSQDRDTGELFF. In DNA form, the CDR3 reads TGTGCCAGCAGTCAGGACAGGGACACCGGGGAGCTGTTTTTT.

The chain links TRBV18 to TRBJ1-5, with D possibly matching TRBD1 (5 bases). V dropped 3 bases and J dropped 9 bases, with 12 bases sitting between them. Germline CDR1 KGHSH, CDR2 LQKENI. There are 13 residues in the CDR3. The DNA for the CDR3 is TGTGCCAGCTCACCGGTCGGGGGATCGCCCCAGCATTTT. It is translated as CASSPVGGSPQHF.

The chain links TRBV10-3 to TRBJ2-7, with a tentative D call TRBD1 (5 bases). Germline CDR1 is ENHRY and CDR2 is SYGVKD. Deletions cut 0 bases from V and 6 bases from J, with 6 bases between. This CDR3 is built from 12 residues. The DNA for the CDR3 is TGTGCCATCAGTGAGTCAGGGGCCGAGCAGTACTTC. It is translated as CAISESGAEQYF.

The chain links TRBV18 to TRBJ2-7, with D tentatively TRBD2 (6 bases). The CDR3 has 17 residues. Trimming removed 0 bases at V and 5 bases at J, with 20 bases between. Germline CDR1 reads KGHSH; CDR2 reads LQKENI. The CDR3 region is CASSPPWGSGLSDEQYF. CDR3 DNA: TGTGCCAGCTCACCACCGTGGGGGTCCGGACTAAGCGACGAGCAGTACTTC. The full variable domain, rest sourced from reference TRBV18 and TRBJ2-7, is NAGVMQNPRHLVRRRGQEARLRCSPMKGHSHVYWYRQLPEEGLKFMVYLQKENIIDESGMPKERFSAEFPKEGPSILRIQQVVRGDSAAYFCASSPPWGSGLSDEQYFGPGTRLTVT.

The chain recombines TRBV4-3 with TRBJ2-7, with 8 bases that match TRBD2. CDR1 and CDR2 (germline): LGHNA, YSLEER. The length of the CDR3 is 16 residues. Unmatched junction bases numbered 6, after V lost 0 bases and J lost 2 bases. This CDR3 reads CASSQDPSGGPYEQYF. CDR3 DNA: TGCGCCAGCAGCCAAGATCCCAGCGGGGGTCCCTACGAGCAGTACTTC.

The rearrangement uses TRBV30 and TRBJ2-1; a possible D gene is TRBD2 (5 bases). Trimming shortened V by 0 bases and J by 9 bases, and 18 bases separated the two germline ends. Germline assignment: CDR1 GTSNPN and CDR2 SVGIG (reference sequence). This CDR3 has 15 amino acids. The CDR3 here is CAWSVIAYAAPEQFF. The CDR3 DNA reads TGTGCCTGGAGTGTTATAGCGTACGCCGCCCCTGAGCAGTTCTTC.

The chain combines TRBV7-8 with TRBJ1-6, with D unresolved. Per the germline V gene, CDR1 is SGHVS and CDR2 is FQNEAQ. Trimming took 0 bases from V and 7 from J, leaving 7 bases between them. CDR3 size: 14 residues. Here the CDR3 reads CASSLASRNSPLHF. The CDR3 region has the DNA TGTGCCAGCAGCTTAGCGAGTCGGAATTCACCCCTCCACTTT.